This passage covers 11 T cell receptor beta chains from one sample sequenced in a study of ipilimumab plus nivolumab after autologous stem cell transplantation. Here immunoSEQ multiplex PCR was the method, and the copy in TCRdb shows in-frame clones only, minus some. Of about 40,000 clones in the sample, around 92% were seen once. The sequences come from PBMCs, collected in a trial of ipilimumab plus nivolumab as post-transplant consolidation. The receptors originated from a male donor with multiple myeloma.

The J gene is TRBJ1-6, the V gene TRBV6-6, with D unresolved. The germline V gene encodes CDR1 MNHNY and CDR2 SVGAGI (reference sequence). The CDR3 loop spans 11 amino acids. V lost 5 bases and J 7 bases, leaving 3 bases between the germline ends. The CDR3 DNA reads TGTGCCAGCAGTGACAATTCACCCCTCCACTTT. Translating it yields CASSDNSPLHF.

The chain combines TRBV5-4 with TRBJ2-2; possible D gene TRBD1, 6 bases. CDR1 and CDR2 from the germline V gene are SGHNT and YYREEE (reference sequence). This CDR3 has 13 amino acids. Between the trimmed V and J ends, which lost 2 bases and 6 bases, there was a span of 8 bases. The CDR3 loop is CASSLQGSGELFF. CDR3 bases: TGTGCCAGCAGCTTACAGGGCTCCGGGGAGCTGTTTTTT.

V gene TRBV7-2 combines with J gene TRBJ2-1; 10 bases are a match to TRBD1. Germline loops: CDR1 SGHTA, CDR2 FQGNSA. Trimming took 1 base from V and 4 from J; bases not matched to a gene: 4. This CDR3 is built from 16 residues. CDR3 amino acids: CASSLVPGQGYNEQFF. The CDR3, as DNA: TGTGCCAGCAGCTTAGTGCCGGGACAGGGGTACAATGAGCAGTTCTTC. Full variable domain (outside the CDR3, taken from reference TRBV7-2 and TRBJ2-1): GAGVSQSPSNKVTEKGKDVELRCDPISGHTALYWYRQSLGQGLEFLIYFQGNSAPDKSGLPSDRFSAERTGGSVSTLTIQRTQQEDSAVYLCASSLVPGQGYNEQFFGPGTRLTVL.

This clone was counted once. V and J are TRBV7-9 and TRBJ1-6; D might be TRBD1 (5 bases). The V end lost 5 bases, the J end lost 5 bases, and 10 bases lay between the germline ends. CDR3 size: 14 residues. Germline values: CDR1 SEHNR, CDR2 FQNEAQ (reference sequence). As DNA, the CDR3 is TGTGCCAGCAGCCGGCGGGGGAATAATTCACCCCTCCACTTT. Its translation: CASSRRGNNSPLHF. The full variable domain, with the rest looked up from reference TRBV7-9 and TRBJ1-6, is DTGVSQNPRHKITKRGQNVTFRCDPISEHNRLYWYRQTLGQGPEFLTYFQNEAQLEKSRLLSDRFSAERPKGSFSTLEIQRTEQGDSAMYLCASSRRGNNSPLHFGNGTRLTVT.

This chain links TRBV7-2 with TRBJ2-7; 8 bases fit TRBD1. The CDR3 has 14 residues. With 5 bases clipped from V and 2 bases from J, the junction kept 5 bases outside the gene matches. Germline values: CDR1 SGHTA, CDR2 FQGNSA. The CDR3 sequence is CASSIDRGPYEQYF. In nucleotides, the CDR3 is TGTGCCAGCAGCATCGACAGGGGTCCCTACGAGCAGTACTTC.

The rearrangement uses TRBV18 and TRBJ2-7, with 15 bases aligning to TRBD2. The CDR3 sequence is 18 residues long. J gave up 6 bases and V 3 bases, and 12 bases lay outside the gene matches. Germline V gene data show CDR1 as KGHSH and CDR2 as LQKENI. The CDR3 bases are TGTGCCAGCTCACCCGGACTAGCGGGAGGGCCTGGAGGCCCCGAGCAGTACTTC. It encodes CASSPGLAGGPGGPEQYF.

The chain joins TRBV10-3 to TRBJ1-4; 8 bases map to TRBD1. The CDR3 is 14 residues long. V shed 7 bases and J 3 bases; nucleotides not matched to a gene: 4. Germline assignment: CDR1 ENHRY and CDR2 SYGVKD. CDR3 loop: CAIKGQGANEKLFF. In DNA, the CDR3 is TGTGCCATCAAAGGACAGGGAGCTAATGAAAAACTGTTTTTT.

The chain joins TRBV6-4 to TRBJ2-1, with TRBD1 matching over 7 bases. The V gene's germline CDR1 is MRHNA and CDR2 SNTAGT. This CDR3 comprises 16 residues. The V segment lost 6 bases and the J segment 4 bases; nucleotides outside the gene matches: 12. The CDR3 DNA is TGTGCCAGCAGCGAGCAAGCCGGGACAGCTTACAATGAGCAGTTCTTC. It codes for CASSEQAGTAYNEQFF.

DNA for the CDR3: TGCAGCGTAATGGAGGGCACGGACTATGGCTACACCTTC. It encodes CSVMEGTDYGYTF. J is TRBJ1-2 and V is TRBV29-1; D is undetermined. The V end lost 6 bases, the J end lost 3 bases, and 14 bases lay between the germline ends. The CDR3 contains 13 residues. Germline CDR1 reads SQVTM; CDR2 reads ANQGSEA.

This clone was detected once. The chain employs TRBV5-1 and TRBJ2-5; D may be TRBD1 (6 bases). V shed 5 bases and J shed 2 bases, with 16 bases lying between them. The CDR3 has 15 amino acids. Germline V gene data show CDR1 as SGHRS and CDR2 as YFSETQ. CDR3 DNA sequence: TGCGCCAGCAGTTATCTCCAGGGGTCACAAGAGACCCAGTACTTC. Translated: CASSYLQGSQETQYF.

This clone has only one observation. The CDR3 region is CASSPRAGGPYEQYF. In DNA form, the CDR3 reads TGTGCCAGCAGCCCGAGAGCGGGGGGGCCCTACGAGCAGTACTTC. V gene TRBV4-2 combines with J gene TRBJ2-7; 10 bases map to TRBD2. This CDR3 is built from 15 residues. Per the germline V gene, CDR1 is LGHNA and CDR2 is YNFKEQ. V shed 4 bases, J shed 2 bases, and the junction held 5 bases outside the gene matches.